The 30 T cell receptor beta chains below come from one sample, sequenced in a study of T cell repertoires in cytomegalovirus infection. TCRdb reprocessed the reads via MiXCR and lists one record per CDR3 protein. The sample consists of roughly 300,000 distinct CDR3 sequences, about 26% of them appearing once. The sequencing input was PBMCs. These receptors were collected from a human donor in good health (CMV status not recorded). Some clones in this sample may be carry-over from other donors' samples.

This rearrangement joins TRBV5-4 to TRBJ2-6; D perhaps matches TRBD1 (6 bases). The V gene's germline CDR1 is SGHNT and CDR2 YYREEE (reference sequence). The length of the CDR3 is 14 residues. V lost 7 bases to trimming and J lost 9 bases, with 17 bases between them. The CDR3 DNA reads TGTGCCAGCGGGGGCCTTTCGGCTGTCAACGTCCTGACTTTC. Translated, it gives CASGGLSAVNVLTF. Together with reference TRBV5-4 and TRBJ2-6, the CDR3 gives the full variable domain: ETGVTQSPTHLIKTRGQQVTLRCSSQSGHNTVSWYQQALGQGPQFIFQYYREEENGRGNFPPRFSGLQFPNYSSELNVNALELDDSALYLCASGGLSAVNVLTFGAGSRLTVL.

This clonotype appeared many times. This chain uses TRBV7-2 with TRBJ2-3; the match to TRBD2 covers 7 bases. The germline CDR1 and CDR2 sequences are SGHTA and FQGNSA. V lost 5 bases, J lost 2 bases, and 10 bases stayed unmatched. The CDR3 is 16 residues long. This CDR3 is CASSPGGMGYTDTQYF. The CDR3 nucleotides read TGTGCCAGCAGCCCGGGGGGTATGGGATACACAGATACGCAGTATTTT.

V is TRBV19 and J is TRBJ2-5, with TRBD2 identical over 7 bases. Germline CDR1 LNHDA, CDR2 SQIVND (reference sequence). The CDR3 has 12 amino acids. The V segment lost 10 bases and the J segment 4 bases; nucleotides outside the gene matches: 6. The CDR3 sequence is CATRASGETQYF. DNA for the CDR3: TGTGCCACCCGGGCTAGCGGAGAGACCCAGTACTTC.

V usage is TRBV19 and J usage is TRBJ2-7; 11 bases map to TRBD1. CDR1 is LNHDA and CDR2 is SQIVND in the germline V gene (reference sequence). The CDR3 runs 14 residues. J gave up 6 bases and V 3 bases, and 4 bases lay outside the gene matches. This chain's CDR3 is CASSISGTGGEQYF. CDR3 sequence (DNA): TGTGCCAGTAGTATCTCCGGGACAGGGGGCGAGCAGTACTTC.

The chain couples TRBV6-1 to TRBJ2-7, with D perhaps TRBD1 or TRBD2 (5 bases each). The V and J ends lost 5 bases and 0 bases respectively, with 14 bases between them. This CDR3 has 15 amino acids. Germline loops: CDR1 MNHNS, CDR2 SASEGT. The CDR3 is CASSSQRDGSYEQYF. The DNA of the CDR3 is TGTGCCAGCAGTTCGCAACGGGACGGCTCCTACGAGCAGTACTTC.

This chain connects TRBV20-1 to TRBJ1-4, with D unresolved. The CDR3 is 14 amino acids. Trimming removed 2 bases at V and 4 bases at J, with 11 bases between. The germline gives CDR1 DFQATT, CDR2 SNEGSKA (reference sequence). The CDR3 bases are TGCAGTGCTAGATCACGGACGGGTAATGAAAAACTGTTTTTT. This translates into CSARSRTGNEKLFF.

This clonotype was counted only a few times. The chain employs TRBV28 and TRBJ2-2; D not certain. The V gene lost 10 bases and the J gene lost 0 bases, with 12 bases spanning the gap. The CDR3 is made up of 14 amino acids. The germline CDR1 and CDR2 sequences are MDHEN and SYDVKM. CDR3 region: CATTGPANTGELFF. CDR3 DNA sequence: TGTGCCACCACTGGACCTGCGAACACCGGGGAGCTGTTTTTT.

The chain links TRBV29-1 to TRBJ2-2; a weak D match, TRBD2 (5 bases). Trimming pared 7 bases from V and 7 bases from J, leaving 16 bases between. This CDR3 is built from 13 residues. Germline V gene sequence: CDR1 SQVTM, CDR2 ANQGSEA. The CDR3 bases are TGCAGCGCCCTCGGGTACGGGGACGGGGAGCTGTTTTTT. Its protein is CSALGYGDGELFF.

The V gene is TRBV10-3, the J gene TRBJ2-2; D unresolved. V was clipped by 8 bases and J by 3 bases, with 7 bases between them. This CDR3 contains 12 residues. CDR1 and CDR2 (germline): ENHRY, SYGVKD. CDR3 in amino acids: CAIGSDTGELFF. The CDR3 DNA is TGTGCCATCGGGTCGGACACCGGGGAGCTGTTTTTT.

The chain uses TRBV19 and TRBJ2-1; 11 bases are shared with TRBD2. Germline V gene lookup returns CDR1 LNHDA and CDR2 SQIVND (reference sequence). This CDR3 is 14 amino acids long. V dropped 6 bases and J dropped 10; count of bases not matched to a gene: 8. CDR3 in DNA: TGTGCCAGTAGCCGGGGACTAGCGGCACTGGAGCAGTTCTTC. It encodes CASSRGLAALEQFF. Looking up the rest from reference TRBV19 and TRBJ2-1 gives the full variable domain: DGGITQSPKYLFRKEGQNVTLSCEQNLNHDAMYWYRQDPGQGLRLIYYSQIVNDFQKGDIAEGYSVSREKKESFPLTVTSAQKNPTAFYLCASSRGLAALEQFFGPGTRLTVL.

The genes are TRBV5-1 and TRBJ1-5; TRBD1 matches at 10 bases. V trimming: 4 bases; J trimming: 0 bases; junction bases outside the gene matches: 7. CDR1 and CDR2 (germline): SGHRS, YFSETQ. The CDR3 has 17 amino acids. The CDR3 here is CASSPGGQGFSNQPQHF. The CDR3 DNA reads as TGCGCCAGCAGCCCTGGGGGACAGGGGTTTAGCAATCAGCCCCAGCATTTT.

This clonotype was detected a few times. This CDR3 is CASGRGTSGANVLTF. CDR3 nucleotide sequence: TGTGCCAGCGGCAGGGGAACGTCTGGGGCCAACGTCCTGACTTTC. This chain joins TRBV11-2 and TRBJ2-6; D is perhaps TRBD1 (6 bases). Germline-derived CDR1 and CDR2 are SGHAT and FQNNGV. The CDR3 is 15 amino acids. V gave up 8 bases and J gave up 1 base, with 12 bases separating them.

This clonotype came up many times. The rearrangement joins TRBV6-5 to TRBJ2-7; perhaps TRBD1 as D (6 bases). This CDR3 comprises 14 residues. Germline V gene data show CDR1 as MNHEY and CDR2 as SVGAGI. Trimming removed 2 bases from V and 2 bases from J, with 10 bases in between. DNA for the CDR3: TGTGCCAGCAGTTACGACAGGCTCACCTACGAGCAGTACTTC. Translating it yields CASSYDRLTYEQYF.

The CDR3 spells CASSSLPDTQYF. For the CDR3, the DNA is TGTGCCAGCAGCTCCCTCCCAGATACGCAGTATTTT. This chain links TRBV11-3 with TRBJ2-3; D is unclear. The CDR3 extends over 12 amino acids. The germline V and J ends were trimmed by 4 bases and 4 bases, with 6 bases remaining between them. From germline, CDR1 is SGHNT and CDR2 YENEEA.

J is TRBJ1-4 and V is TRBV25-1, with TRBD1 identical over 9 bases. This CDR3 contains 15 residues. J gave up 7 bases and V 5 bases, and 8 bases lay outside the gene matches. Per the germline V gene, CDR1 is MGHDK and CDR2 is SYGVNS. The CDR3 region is CASSPPGTGTEKLFF. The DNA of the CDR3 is TGTGCCAGCAGTCCACCCGGGACAGGGACTGAAAAACTGTTTTTT.

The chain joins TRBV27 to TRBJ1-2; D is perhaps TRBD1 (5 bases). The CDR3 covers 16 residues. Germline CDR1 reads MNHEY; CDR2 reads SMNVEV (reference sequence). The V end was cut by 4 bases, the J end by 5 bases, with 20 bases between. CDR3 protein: CASSSTSRGAVYGYTF. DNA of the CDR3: TGTGCCAGCAGTTCGACCTCGAGAGGGGCGGTATATGGCTACACCTTC.

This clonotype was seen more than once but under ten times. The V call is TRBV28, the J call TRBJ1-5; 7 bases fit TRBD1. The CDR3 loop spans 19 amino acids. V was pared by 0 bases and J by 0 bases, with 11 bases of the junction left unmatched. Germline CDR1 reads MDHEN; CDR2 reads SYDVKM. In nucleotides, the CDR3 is TGTGCCAGCAGTTTATGGGGGGGGGCGGGGACAGATAGCAATCAGCCCCAGCATTTT. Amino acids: CASSLWGGAGTDSNQPQHF.

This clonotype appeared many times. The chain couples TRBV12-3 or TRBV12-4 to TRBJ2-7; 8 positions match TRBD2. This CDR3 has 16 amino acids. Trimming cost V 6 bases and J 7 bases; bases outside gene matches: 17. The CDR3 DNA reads TGTGCCAGCAGGAGGGGATTGAAGGGCGGGAGGTCTGAGCAGTACTTC. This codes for CASRRGLKGGRSEQYF.

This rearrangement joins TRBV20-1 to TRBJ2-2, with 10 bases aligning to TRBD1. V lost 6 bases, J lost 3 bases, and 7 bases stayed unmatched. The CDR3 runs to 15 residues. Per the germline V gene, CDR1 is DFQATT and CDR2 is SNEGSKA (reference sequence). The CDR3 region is CSAPSGTGDTGELFF. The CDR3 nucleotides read TGCAGTGCGCCTTCGGGGACAGGGGACACCGGGGAGCTGTTTTTT.

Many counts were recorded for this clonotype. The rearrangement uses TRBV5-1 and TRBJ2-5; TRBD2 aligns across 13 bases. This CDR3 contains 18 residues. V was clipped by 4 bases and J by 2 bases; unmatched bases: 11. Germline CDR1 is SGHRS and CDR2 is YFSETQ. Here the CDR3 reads CASSPVPVTSGGQETQYF. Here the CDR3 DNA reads TGCGCCAGCAGCCCCGTACCCGTGACTAGCGGGGGGCAAGAGACCCAGTACTTC.

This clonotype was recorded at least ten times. As DNA, the CDR3 is TGTGCCAGCAGCCCCCCAGGCACCACTGAAGCTTTCTTT. Residues: CASSPPGTTEAFF. V and J are TRBV28 and TRBJ1-1, with D uncertain. Germline CDR1 is MDHEN and CDR2 is SYDVKM. V was clipped by 6 bases and J by 4 bases, with 12 bases between them. The CDR3 consists of 13 residues.

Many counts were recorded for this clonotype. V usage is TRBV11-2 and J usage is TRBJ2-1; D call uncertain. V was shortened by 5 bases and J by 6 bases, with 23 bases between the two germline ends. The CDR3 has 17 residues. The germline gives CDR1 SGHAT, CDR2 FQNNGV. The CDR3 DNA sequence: TGTGCCAGCAGCCTAGGGCCCCAGAGCTTTAAAGGCAATGAGCAGTTCTTC. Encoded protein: CASSLGPQSFKGNEQFF.

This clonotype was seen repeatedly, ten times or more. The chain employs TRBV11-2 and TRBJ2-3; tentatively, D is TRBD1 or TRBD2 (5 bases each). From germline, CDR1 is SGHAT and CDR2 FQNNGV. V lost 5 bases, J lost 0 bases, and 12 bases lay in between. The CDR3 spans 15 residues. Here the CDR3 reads CASSPGSTSTDTQYF. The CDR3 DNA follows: TGTGCCAGCAGCCCAGGGAGCACTAGCACAGATACGCAGTATTTT.

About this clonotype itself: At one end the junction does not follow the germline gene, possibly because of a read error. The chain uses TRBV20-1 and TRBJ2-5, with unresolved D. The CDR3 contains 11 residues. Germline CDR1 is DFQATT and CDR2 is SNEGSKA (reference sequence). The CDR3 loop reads CGARDGQTQYF. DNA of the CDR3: TGCGGTGCTAGAGACGGGCAGACCCAGTACTTC.

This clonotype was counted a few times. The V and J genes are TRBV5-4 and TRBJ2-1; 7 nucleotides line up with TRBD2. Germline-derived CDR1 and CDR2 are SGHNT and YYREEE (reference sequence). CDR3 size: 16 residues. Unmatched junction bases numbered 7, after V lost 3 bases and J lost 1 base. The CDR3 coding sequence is TGTGCCAGCAGCTCCGAGCAGCGGGAATCCTACAATGAGCAGTTCTTC. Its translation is CASSSEQRESYNEQFF. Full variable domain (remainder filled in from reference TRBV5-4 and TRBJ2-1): ETGVTQSPTHLIKTRGQQVTLRCSSQSGHNTVSWYQQALGQGPQFIFQYYREEENGRGNFPPRFSGLQFPNYSSELNVNALELDDSALYLCASSSEQRESYNEQFFGPGTRLTVL.

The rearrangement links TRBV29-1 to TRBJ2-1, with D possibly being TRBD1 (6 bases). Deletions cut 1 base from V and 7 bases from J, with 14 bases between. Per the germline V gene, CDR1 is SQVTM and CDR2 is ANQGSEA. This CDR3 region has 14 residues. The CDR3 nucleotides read TGCAGCGTTGAAGGGGGTAAGGGGGTTAATGAGCAGTTCTTC. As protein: CSVEGGKGVNEQFF.

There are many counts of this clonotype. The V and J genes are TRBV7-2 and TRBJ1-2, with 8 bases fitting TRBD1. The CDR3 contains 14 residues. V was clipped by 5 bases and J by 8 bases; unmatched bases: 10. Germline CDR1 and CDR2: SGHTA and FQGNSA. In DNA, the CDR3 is TGTGCCAGCAGCAGCCTTGGACAGGGAGACGGCTACACCTTC. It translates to CASSSLGQGDGYTF.

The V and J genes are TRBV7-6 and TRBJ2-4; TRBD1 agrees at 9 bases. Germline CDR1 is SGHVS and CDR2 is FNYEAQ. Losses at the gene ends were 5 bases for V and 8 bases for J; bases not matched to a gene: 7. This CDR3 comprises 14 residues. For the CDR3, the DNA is TGTGCCAGCAGCCATTGGGACAGGGCGGACATTCAGTACTTC. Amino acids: CASSHWDRADIQYF.

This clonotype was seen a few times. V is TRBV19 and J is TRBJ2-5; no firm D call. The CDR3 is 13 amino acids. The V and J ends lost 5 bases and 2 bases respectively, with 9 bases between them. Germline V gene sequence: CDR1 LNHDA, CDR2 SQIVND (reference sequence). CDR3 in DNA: TGTGCCAGTAGTCTCTTGAAGCAAGAGACCCAGTACTTC. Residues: CASSLLKQETQYF.

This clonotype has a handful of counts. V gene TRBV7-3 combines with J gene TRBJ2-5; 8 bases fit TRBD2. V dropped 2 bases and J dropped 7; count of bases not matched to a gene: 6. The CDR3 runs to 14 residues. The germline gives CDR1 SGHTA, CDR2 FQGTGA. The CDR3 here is CASSLYSGGGTQYF. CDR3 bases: TGTGCCAGCAGCTTATACTCGGGGGGGGGGACCCAGTACTTC.